This T cell receptor beta chain is drawn from a study of blood T cell repertoires in COVID-19. Study in general: Some COVID-19 samples were acute and others convalescent; all came from the United States, Italy and Spain. In each case, the material was cDNA or gDNA derived from T cells, B-cell-depleted T cells, or PBMCs.

In the original analysis: Estimates of nucleated cell counts were drawn from the amplification of reference gene primers. This table comes from immunoSEQ multiplex PCR, and its TCRdb copy is limited to in-frame clones, with some not included. That table gives V, J and clone size, and the DNA gave D and trimming. The data hold approximately 150,000 clones, with roughly 91% observed a single time. The V gene's germline CDR1 is SGDLS and CDR2 YYNGEE. V was clipped by 4 bases and J by 4 bases; unmatched bases: 21. The CDR3 extends over 19 amino acids. The sequence derives from a man aged 50-60 years who had recovered from COVID-19. This chain uses TRBV9 with TRBJ2-7; 9 bases agree with TRBD2. Specimen: peripheral blood. CDR3 in amino acids: CASSPLAGVSFPRTYEQYF. The CDR3 nucleotides are TGTGCCAGCAGCCCTTTAGCGGGAGTGAGTTTCCCAAGGACGTACGAGCAGTACTTC.